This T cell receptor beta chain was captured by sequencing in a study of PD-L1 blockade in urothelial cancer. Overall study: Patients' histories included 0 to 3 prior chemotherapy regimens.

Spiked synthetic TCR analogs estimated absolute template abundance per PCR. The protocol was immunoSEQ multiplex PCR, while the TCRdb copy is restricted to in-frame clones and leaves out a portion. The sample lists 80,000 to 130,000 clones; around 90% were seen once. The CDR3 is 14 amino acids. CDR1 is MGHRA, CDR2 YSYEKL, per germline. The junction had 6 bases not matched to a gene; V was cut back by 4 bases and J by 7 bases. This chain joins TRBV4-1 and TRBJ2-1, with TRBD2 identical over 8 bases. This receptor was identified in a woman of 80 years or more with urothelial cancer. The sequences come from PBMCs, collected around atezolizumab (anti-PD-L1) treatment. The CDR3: CASSREGLANEQFF. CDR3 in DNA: TGCGCCAGCAGCCGGGAAGGACTAGCAAATGAGCAGTTCTTC.